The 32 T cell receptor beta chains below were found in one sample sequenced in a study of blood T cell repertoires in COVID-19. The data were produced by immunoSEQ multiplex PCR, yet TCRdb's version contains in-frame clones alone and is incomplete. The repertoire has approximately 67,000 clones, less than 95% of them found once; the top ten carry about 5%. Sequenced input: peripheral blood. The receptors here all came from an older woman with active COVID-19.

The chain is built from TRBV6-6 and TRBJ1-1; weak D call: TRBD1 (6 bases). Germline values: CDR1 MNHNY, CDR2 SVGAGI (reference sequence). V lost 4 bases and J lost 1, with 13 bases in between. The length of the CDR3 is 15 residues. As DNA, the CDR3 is TGTGCCAGCAGTTCCAATGCAGGGGCGAACACTGAAGCTTTCTTT. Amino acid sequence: CASSSNAGANTEAFF.

CDR3 DNA: TGTGCCAGCAGCTTAAGCGGGAGCGTAAATGAGCAGTTCTTC. The encoded protein is CASSLSGSVNEQFF. The V call is TRBV5-4, the J call TRBJ2-1; 8 nucleotides line up with TRBD2. After removal of 2 bases from V and 7 bases from J, the junction contained 5 bases not matched to a gene. CDR3 length: 14 amino acids. From germline, CDR1 is SGHNT and CDR2 YYREEE (reference sequence). Full variable domain (rest looked up from reference TRBV5-4 and TRBJ2-1): ETGVTQSPTHLIKTRGQQVTLRCSSQSGHNTVSWYQQALGQGPQFIFQYYREEENGRGNFPPRFSGLQFPNYSSELNVNALELDDSALYLCASSLSGSVNEQFFGPGTRLTVL.

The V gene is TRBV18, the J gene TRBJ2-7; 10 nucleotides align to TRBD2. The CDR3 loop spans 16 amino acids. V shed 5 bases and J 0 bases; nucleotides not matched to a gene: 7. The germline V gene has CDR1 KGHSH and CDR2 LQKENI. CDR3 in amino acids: CASSRTSGPSSYEQYF. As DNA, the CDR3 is TGTGCCAGCTCAAGGACTAGCGGTCCCAGCTCCTACGAGCAGTACTTC.

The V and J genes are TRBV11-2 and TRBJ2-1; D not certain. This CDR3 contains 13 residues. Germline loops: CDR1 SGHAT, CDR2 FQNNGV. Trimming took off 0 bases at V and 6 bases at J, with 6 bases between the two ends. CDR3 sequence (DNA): TGTGCCAGCAGCTTAGATCGAGGCAATGAGCAGTTCTTC. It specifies CASSLDRGNEQFF.

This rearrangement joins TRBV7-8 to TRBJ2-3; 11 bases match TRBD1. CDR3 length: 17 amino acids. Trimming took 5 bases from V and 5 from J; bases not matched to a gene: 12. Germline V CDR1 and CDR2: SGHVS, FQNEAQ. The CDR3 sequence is CASSPRGGQGAKDTQYF. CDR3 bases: TGTGCCAGCAGCCCTCGGGGTGGACAGGGGGCGAAAGATACGCAGTATTTT.

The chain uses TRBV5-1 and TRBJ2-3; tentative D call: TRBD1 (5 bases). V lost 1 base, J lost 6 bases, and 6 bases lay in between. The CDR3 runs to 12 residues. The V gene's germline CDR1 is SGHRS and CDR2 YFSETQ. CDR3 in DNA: TGCGCCAGCAGCTTGAACAGGGATACGCAGTATTTT. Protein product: CASSLNRDTQYF.

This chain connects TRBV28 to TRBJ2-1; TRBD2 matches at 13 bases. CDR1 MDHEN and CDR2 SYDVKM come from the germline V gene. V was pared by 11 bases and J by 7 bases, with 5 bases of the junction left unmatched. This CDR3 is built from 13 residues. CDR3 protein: CAARTSGRNEQFF. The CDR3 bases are TGTGCCGCCCGGACTAGCGGGAGAAATGAGCAGTTCTTC.

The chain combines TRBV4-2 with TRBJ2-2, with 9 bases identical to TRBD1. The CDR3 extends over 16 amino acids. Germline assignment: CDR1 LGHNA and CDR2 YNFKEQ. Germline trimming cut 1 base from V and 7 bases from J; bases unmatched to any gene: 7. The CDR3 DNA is TGTGCCAGCAGCCAAGTTCTACAGGGGGCCTTCGGGGAGCTGTTTTTT. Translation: CASSQVLQGAFGELFF.

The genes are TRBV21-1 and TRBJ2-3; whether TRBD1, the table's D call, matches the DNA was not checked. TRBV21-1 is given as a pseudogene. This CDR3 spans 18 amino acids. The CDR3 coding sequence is TGTGCCAGCAGCAAACTTCGCCGATCAGGGGCTAGCACAGATACGCAGTATTTT. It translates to CASSKLRRSGASTDTQYF.

CDR3 loop: CASSIQQYNYEQYF. The CDR3 DNA reads TGTGCCAGCAGTATACAACAATATAACTACGAGCAGTACTTC. The chain carries TRBV6-5 and TRBJ2-7; D not resolved. The CDR3 spans 14 residues. The germline V gene encodes CDR1 MNHEY and CDR2 SVGAGI. Trimming pared 5 bases from V and 3 bases from J, leaving 14 bases between.

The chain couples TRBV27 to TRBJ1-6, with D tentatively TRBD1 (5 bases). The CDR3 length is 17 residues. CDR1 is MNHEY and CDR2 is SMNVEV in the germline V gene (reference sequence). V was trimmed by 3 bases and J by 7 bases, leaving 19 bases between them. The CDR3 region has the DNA TGTGCCAGCAGTTTCCCTATTGGGGGACTCCGGAATTCACCCCTCCACTTT. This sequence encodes CASSFPIGGLRNSPLHF.

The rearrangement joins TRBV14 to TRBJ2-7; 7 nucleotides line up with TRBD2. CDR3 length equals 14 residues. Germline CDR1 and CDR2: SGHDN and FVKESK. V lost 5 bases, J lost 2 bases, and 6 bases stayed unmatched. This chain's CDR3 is CASSEWSGTYEQYF. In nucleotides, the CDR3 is TGTGCCAGCAGCGAGTGGAGCGGGACCTACGAGCAGTACTTC.

The CDR3 reads CASSEVGLAGGTDTQYF. The CDR3 region has the DNA TGTGCCAGCAGTGAAGTGGGGCTAGCGGGAGGCACAGATACGCAGTATTTT. The chain carries TRBV6-1 and TRBJ2-3, with 10 bases matching TRBD2. Trimming removed 1 base from V and 1 base from J; junction bases left unmatched: 5. This CDR3 region has 17 residues. Germline values: CDR1 MNHNS, CDR2 SASEGT.

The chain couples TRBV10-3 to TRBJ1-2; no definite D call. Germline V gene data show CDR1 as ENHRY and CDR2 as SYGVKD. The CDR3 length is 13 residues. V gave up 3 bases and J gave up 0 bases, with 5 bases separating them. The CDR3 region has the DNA TGTGCCATCAGTGATGCAGCTAACTATGGCTACACCTTC. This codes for CAISDAANYGYTF.

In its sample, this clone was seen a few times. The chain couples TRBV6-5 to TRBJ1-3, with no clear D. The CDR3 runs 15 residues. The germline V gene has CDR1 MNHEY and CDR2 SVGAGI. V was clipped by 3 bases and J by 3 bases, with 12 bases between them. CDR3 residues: CASSYQPEIGNTIYF. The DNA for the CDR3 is TGTGCCAGCAGTTATCAGCCGGAGATTGGAAACACCATATATTTT.

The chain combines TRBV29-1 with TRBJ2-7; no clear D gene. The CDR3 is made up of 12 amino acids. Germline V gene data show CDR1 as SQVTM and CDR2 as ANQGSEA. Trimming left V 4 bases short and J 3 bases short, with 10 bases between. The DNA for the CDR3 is TGCAGCGTTGTCACCACATACTACGAGCAGTACTTC. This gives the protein CSVVTTYYEQYF.

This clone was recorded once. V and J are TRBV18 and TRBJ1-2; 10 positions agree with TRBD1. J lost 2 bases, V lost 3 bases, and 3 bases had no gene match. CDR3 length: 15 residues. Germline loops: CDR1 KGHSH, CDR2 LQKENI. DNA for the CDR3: TGTGCCAGCTCACCCCGGACAGGGGGGAACTATGGCTACACCTTC. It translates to CASSPRTGGNYGYTF.

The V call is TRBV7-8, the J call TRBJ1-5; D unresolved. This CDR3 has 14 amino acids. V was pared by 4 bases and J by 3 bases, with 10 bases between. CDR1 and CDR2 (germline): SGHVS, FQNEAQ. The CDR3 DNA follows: TGTGCCAGCAGCTCACAAATCACCAATCAGCCCCAGCATTTT. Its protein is CASSSQITNQPQHF.

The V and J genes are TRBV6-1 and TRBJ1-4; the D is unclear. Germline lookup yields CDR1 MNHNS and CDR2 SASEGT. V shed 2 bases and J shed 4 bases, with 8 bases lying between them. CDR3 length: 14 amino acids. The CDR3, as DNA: TGTGCCAGCAGTGAACGCAGATATAATGAAAAACTGTTTTTT. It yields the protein CASSERRYNEKLFF.

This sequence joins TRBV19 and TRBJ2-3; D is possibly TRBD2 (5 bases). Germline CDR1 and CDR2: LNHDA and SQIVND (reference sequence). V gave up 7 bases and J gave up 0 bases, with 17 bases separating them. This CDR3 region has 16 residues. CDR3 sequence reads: CASTPRSGYSTDTQYF. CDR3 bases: TGTGCCAGTACCCCCCGAAGCGGTTATAGCACAGATACGCAGTATTTT.

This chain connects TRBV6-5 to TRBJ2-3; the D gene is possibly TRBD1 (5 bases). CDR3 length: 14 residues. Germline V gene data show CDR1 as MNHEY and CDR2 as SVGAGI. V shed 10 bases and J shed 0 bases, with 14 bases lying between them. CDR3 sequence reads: CATDPPGSTDTQYF. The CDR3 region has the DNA TGTGCCACCGACCCCCCAGGGAGCACAGATACGCAGTATTTT.

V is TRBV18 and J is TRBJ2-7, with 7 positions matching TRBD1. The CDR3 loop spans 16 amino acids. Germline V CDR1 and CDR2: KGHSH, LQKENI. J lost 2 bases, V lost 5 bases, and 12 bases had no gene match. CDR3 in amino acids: CASSTAGTVTTYEQYF. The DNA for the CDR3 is TGTGCCAGCTCAACCGCTGGGACAGTCACTACCTACGAGCAGTACTTC.

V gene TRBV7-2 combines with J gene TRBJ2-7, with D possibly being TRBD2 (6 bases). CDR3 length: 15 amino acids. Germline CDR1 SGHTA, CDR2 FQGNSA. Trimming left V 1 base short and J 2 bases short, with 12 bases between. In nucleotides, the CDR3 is TGTGCCAGCAGCTTAGTCAGCGGGCGGACCTACGAGCAGTACTTC. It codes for CASSLVSGRTYEQYF.

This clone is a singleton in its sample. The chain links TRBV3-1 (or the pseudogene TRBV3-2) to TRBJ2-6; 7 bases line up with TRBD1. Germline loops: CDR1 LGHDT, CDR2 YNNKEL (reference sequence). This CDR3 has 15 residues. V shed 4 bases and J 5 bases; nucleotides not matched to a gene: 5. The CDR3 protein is CASSLQTGRANVLTF. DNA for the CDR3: TGTGCCAGCAGCCTCCAGACAGGGAGGGCCAACGTCCTGACTTTC.

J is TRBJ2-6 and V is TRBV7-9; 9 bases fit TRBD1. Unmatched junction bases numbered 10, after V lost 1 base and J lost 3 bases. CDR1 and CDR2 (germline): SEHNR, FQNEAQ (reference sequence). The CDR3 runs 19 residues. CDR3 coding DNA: TGTGCCAGCAGCTTAGGAACAGGGGGCTATATTCGTGGGGCCAACGTCCTGACTTTC. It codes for CASSLGTGGYIRGANVLTF.

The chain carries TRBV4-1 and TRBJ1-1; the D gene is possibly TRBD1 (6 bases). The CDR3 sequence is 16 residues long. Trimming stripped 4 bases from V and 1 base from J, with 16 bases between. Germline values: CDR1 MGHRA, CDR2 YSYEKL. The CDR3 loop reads CASSRSGEAPNTEAFF. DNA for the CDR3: TGCGCCAGCAGCCGCTCAGGGGAAGCGCCGAACACTGAAGCTTTCTTT.

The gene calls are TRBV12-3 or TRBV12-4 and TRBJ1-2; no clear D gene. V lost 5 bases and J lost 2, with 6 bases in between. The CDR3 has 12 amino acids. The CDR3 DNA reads TGTGCCAGCAGTCCCTCGAACTATGGCTACACCTTC. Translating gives CASSPSNYGYTF.

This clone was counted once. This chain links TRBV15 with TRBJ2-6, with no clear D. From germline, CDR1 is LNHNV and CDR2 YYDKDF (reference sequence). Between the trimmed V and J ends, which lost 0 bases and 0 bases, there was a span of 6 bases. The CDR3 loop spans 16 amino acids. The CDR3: CATSREASSGANVLTF. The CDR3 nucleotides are TGTGCCACCAGCAGAGAGGCATCCTCTGGGGCCAACGTCCTGACTTTC.

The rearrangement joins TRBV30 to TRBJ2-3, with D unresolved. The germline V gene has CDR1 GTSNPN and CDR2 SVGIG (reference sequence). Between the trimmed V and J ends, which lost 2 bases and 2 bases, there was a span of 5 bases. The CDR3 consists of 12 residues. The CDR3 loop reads CAWSPHTDTQYF. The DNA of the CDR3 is TGTGCCTGGAGTCCACACACAGATACGCAGTATTTT. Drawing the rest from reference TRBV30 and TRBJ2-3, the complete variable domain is SQTIHQWPATLVQPVGSPLSLECTVEGTSNPNLYWYRQAAGRGLQLLFYSVGIGQISSEVPQNLSASRPQDRQFILSSKKLLLSDSGFYLCAWSPHTDTQYFGPGTRLTVL.

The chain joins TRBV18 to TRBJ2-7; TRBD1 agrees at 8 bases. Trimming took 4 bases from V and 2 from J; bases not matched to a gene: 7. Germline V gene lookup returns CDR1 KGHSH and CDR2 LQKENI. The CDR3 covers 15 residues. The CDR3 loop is CASSRDRGEAYEQYF. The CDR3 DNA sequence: TGTGCCAGCTCACGCGACAGGGGAGAAGCCTACGAGCAGTACTTC.

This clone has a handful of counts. DNA of the CDR3: TGTGCCAGCAGTTTACTAGCGGGAGGTGCCTACGAGCAGTACTTC. Protein: CASSLLAGGAYEQYF. This sequence joins TRBV28 and TRBJ2-7; 11 bases match TRBD2. V was pared by 2 bases and J by 2 bases, with 2 bases of the junction left unmatched. The CDR3 covers 15 residues. The V gene's germline CDR1 is MDHEN and CDR2 SYDVKM.

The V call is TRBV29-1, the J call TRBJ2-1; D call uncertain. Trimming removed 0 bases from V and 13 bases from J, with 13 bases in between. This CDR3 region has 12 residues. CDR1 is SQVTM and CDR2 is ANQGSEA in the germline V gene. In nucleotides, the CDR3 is TGCAGCGTTGAAGATCCCGCGAGTCCCCAGTTCTTC. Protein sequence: CSVEDPASPQFF.